This T cell receptor (beta chain) stems from a study of molecular identifiers for immune sequencing clone quantification. Judged by abundance, this clonotype is medium-sized. Its antigen is not known. Each CDR3 protein is one row after TCRdb ran MiXCR on the PCR reads. This sample has around 2,500 distinct CDR3 sequences, with around 18% found just once. Study results and limitations: Among effectors, clones above 20 RNA copies held over 97% of molecules; among naive cells, under 1%.

The sample comprised naive CD8+ T cells from blood, with Jurkat cell RNA spiked in. Sample subset: FACS-sorted CD8+CD4-CCR7+CD45RA+ naive T cells. This receptor was obtained from a human donor in good health. Some libraries in this study had Jurkat cell RNA spiked in.

The CDR3 here is CATSDGTGGYEQYF. CDR3 nucleotides: TGTGCCACCAGTGATGGAACAGGGGGCTACGAGCAGTACTTC. This rearrangement joins TRBV24-1 to TRBJ2-7; 8 bases fit TRBD1. Germline CDR1 is KGHDR and CDR2 is SFDVKD. V was pared by 3 bases and J by 3 bases, with 3 bases of the junction left unmatched. There are 14 residues in the CDR3.